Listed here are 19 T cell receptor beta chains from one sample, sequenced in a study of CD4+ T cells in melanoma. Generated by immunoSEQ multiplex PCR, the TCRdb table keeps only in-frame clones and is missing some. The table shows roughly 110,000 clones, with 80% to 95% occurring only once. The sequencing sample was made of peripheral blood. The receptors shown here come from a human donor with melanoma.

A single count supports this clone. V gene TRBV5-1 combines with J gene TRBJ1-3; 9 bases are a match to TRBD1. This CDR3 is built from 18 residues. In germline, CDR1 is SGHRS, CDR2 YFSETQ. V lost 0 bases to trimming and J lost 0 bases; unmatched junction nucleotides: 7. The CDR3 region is CASSLASPGQGSGNTIYF. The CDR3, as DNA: TGCGCCAGCAGCTTGGCCTCCCCGGGACAGGGCTCTGGAAACACCATATATTTT. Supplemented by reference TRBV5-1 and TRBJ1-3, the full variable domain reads KAGVTQTPRYLIKTRGQQVTLSCSPISGHRSVSWYQQTPGQGLQFLFEYFSETQRNKGNFPGRFSGRQFSNSRSEMNVSTLELGDSALYLCASSLASPGQGSGNTIYFGEGSWLTVV.

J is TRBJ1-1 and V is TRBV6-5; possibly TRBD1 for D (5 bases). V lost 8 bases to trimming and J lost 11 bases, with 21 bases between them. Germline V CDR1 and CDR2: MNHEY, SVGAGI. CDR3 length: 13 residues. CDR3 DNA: TGTGCCAGCGTTACGGGACCCCCACGAAGGGCTTTCTTT. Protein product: CASVTGPPRRAFF.

The CDR3 DNA follows: TGTGCCACCAGAGGGTCCTATAATTCACCCCTCCACTTT. Its translation: CATRGSYNSPLHF. The rearrangement uses TRBV6-5 and TRBJ1-6, with D hard to call. CDR3 length: 13 amino acids. Germline V gene lookup returns CDR1 MNHEY and CDR2 SVGAGI. V lost 10 bases and J 1 base, leaving 8 bases between the germline ends.

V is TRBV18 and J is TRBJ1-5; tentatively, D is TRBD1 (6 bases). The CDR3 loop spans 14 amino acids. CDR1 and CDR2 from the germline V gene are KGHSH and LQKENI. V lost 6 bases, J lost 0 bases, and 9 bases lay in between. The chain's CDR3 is CASSQGTSNQPQHF. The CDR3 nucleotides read TGTGCCAGCTCTCAGGGGACTAGCAATCAGCCCCAGCATTTT.

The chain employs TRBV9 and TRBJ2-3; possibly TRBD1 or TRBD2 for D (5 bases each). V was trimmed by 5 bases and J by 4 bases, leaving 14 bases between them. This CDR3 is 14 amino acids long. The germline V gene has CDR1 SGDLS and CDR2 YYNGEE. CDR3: CASSSEGMADTQYF. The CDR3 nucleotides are TGTGCCAGCAGTTCAGAGGGGATGGCAGATACGCAGTATTTT.

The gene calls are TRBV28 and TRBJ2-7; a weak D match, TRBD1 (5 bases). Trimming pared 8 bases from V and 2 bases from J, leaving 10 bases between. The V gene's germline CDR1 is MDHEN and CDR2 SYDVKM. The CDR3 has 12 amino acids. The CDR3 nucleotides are TGTGCCAGCGGGCGACAGCCCTACGAGCAGTACTTC. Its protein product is CASGRQPYEQYF.

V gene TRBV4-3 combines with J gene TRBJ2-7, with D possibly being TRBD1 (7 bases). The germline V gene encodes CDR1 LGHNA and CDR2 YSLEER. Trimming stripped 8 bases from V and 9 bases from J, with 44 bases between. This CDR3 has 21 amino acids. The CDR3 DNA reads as TGCGCCAGCCCGGTAGGGGGAGGCGTGACTTTACCGGGACAGCTTCAAGGGCGGCAGTACTTC. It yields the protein CASPVGGGVTLPGQLQGRQYF.

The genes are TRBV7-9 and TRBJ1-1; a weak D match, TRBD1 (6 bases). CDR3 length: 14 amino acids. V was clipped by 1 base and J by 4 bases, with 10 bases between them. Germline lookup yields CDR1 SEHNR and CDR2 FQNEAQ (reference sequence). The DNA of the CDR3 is TGTGCCAGCAGCTTAGGAGGGGGGCTCACTGAAGCTTTCTTT. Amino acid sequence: CASSLGGGLTEAFF. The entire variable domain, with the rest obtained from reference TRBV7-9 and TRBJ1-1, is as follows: DTGVSQNPRHKITKRGQNVTFRCDPISEHNRLYWYRQTLGQGPEFLTYFQNEAQLEKSRLLSDRFSAERPKGSFSTLEIQRTEQGDSAMYLCASSLGGGLTEAFFGQGTRLTVV.

CDR3 residues: CACGSGLNTEAFF. CDR3 nucleotides: TGTGCCTGCGGATCGGGTCTGAACACTGAAGCTTTCTTT. This chain links TRBV6-5 with TRBJ1-1; D is undetermined. Germline CDR1 MNHEY, CDR2 SVGAGI. The CDR3 has 13 amino acids. V dropped 11 bases and J dropped 0 bases, with 13 bases sitting between them.

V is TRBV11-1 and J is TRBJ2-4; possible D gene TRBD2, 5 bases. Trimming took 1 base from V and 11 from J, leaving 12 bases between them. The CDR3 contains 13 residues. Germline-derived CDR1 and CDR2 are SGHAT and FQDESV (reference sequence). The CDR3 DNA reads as TGTGCCAGCAGCTTAGTGAGGTCTAGCTTTCAGTACTTC. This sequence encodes CASSLVRSSFQYF.

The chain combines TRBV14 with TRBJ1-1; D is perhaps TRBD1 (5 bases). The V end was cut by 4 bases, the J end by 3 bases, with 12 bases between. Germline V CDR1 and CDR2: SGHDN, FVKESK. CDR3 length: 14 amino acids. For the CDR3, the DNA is TGTGCCAGCAGCCGGGACGCAAGATACACTGAAGCTTTCTTT. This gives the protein CASSRDARYTEAFF.

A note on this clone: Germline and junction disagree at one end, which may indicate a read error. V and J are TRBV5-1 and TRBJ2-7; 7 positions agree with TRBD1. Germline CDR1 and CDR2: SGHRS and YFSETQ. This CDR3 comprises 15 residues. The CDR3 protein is CASSLDRPTIDEQYF. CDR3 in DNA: TGCGCCAGCAGTTTGGACAGGCCGACGATAGACGAGCAGTACTTC.

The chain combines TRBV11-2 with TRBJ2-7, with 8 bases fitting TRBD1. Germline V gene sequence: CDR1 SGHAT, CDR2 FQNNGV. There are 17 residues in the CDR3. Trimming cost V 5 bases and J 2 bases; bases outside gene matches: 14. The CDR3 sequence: CASSPLPPGQATYEQYF. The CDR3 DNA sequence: TGTGCCAGCAGCCCTCTACCCCCGGGACAGGCAACCTACGAGCAGTACTTC.

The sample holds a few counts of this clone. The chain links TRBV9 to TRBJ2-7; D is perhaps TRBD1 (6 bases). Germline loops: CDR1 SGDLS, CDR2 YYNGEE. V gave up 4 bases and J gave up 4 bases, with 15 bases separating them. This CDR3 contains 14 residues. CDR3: CASSPRTDLYEQYF. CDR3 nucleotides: TGTGCCAGCAGCCCGCGGACAGACCTTTACGAGCAGTACTTC.

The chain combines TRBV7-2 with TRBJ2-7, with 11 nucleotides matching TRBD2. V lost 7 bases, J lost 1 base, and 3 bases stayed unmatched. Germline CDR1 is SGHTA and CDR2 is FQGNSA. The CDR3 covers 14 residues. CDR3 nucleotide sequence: TGTGCCAGCACCGTAGCGGGAGGGTCCTACGAGCAGTACTTC. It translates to CASTVAGGSYEQYF.

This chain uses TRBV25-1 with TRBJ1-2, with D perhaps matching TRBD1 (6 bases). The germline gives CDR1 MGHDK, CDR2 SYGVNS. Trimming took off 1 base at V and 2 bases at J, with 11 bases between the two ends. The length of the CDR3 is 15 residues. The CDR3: CASSESSGVNYGYTF. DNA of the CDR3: TGTGCCAGCAGTGAATCGTCAGGGGTCAACTATGGCTACACCTTC.

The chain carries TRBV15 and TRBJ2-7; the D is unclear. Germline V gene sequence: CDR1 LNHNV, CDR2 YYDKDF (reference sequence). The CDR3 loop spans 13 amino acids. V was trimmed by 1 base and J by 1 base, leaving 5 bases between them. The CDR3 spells CATSRGESYEQYF. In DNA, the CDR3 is TGTGCCACCAGCAGAGGGGAATCCTACGAGCAGTACTTC. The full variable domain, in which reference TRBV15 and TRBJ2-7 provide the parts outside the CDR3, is DAMVIQNPRYQVTQFGKPVTLSCSQTLNHNVMYWYQQKSSQAPKLLFHYYDKDFNNEADTPDNFQSRRPNTSFCFLDIRSPGLGDTAMYLCATSRGESYEQYFGPGTRLTVT.

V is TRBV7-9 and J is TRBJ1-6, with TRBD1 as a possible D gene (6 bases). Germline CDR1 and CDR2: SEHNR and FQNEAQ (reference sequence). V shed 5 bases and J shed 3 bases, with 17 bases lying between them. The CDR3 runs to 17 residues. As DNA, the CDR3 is TGTGCCAGCAGCAACCCCAGGGGTCCTTTCTATAATTCACCCCTCCACTTT. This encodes CASSNPRGPFYNSPLHF.

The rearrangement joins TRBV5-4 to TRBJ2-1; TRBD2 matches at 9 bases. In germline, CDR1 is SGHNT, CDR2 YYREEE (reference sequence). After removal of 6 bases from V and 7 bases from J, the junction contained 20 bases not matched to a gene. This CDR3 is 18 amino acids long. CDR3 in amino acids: CASINQGSRAGGWNEQFF. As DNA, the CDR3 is TGTGCCAGCATCAACCAGGGAAGTCGAGCGGGAGGTTGGAATGAGCAGTTCTTC.